Each of the 23 T cell receptor beta chains below was sequenced from the same sample in a study of shared T cell receptors in the human thymus. Some clones are missing from TCRdb's copy, which holds only in-frame ones; the method was immunoSEQ multiplex PCR. Here the sample spans about 380,000 clones, 95% being singletons. The source material was thymocytes. The receptors shown here come from a human donor.

The gene calls are TRBV6-1 and TRBJ2-7; no clear D gene. The germline gives CDR1 MNHNS, CDR2 SASEGT. CDR3 length: 14 amino acids. V was clipped by 8 bases and J by 4 bases, with 18 bases between them. The CDR3 coding sequence is TGTGCCAGCCCCCCTAGGAACGAACCTTACGAGCAGTACTTC. It is translated as CASPPRNEPYEQYF.

This clone was seen a single time. The chain combines TRBV7-2 with TRBJ1-5; 9 bases align to TRBD1. The CDR3 totals 14 residues. V trimming: 6 bases; J trimming: 6 bases; junction bases outside the gene matches: 6. Germline CDR1 is SGHTA and CDR2 is FQGNSA. CDR3 sequence (DNA): TGTGCCAGCAGTCGACAGGGGGTACGTCAGCCCCAGCATTTT. Encoded protein: CASSRQGVRQPQHF.

CDR3: CASSTGTDFYGYTF. The CDR3 bases are TGTGCCAGCAGCACCGGGACGGACTTCTATGGCTACACCTTC. The chain is built from TRBV5-4 and TRBJ1-2; a weak D match, TRBD1 (5 bases). CDR3 length: 14 residues. V gave up 4 bases and J gave up 4 bases, with 14 bases separating them. Germline assignment: CDR1 SGHNT and CDR2 YYREEE (reference sequence).

The rearrangement uses TRBV4-1 and TRBJ2-5, with D maybe TRBD1 (6 bases). The CDR3 has 16 residues. From germline, CDR1 is MGHRA and CDR2 YSYEKL. Deletions cut 0 bases from V and 4 bases from J, with 15 bases between. DNA for the CDR3: TGCGCCAGCAGCCAAGACAGGGGAAGATCGGGAGAGACCCAGTACTTC. It is translated as CASSQDRGRSGETQYF.

The chain uses TRBV29-1 and TRBJ2-7; 9 bases line up with TRBD1. The germline CDR1 and CDR2 sequences are SQVTM and ANQGSEA. CDR3 length: 14 amino acids. V was clipped by 6 bases and J by 7 bases; unmatched bases: 13. The CDR3: CSVETGTGPEEQYF. The CDR3 nucleotides read TGCAGCGTAGAAACCGGGACAGGGCCTGAAGAGCAGTACTTC.

This sequence joins TRBV27 and TRBJ2-1; TRBD2 is a possible D gene (6 bases). Germline lookup yields CDR1 MNHEY and CDR2 SMNVEV (reference sequence). The CDR3 length is 16 residues. The germline V and J ends were trimmed by 4 bases and 5 bases, with 18 bases remaining between them. The CDR3 spells CASSYPGVSRHNEQFF. The CDR3 coding sequence is TGTGCCAGCAGTTACCCGGGGGTCTCCAGACACAATGAGCAGTTCTTC.

Only one count was recorded for this clone. The V gene is TRBV7-2, the J gene TRBJ2-3, with 13 bases identical to TRBD2. The germline V gene has CDR1 SGHTA and CDR2 FQGNSA. The CDR3 has 19 residues. V dropped 5 bases and J dropped 4; count of bases not matched to a gene: 15. The DNA for the CDR3 is TGTGCCAGCAGCCCAGAACTAGCGGGAGGGAAACTAAAGGCAGATACGCAGTATTTT. Amino acids: CASSPELAGGKLKADTQYF.

The rearrangement links TRBV27 to TRBJ2-2, with D hard to call. The germline V gene encodes CDR1 MNHEY and CDR2 SMNVEV (reference sequence). This CDR3 has 11 residues. Trimming took off 6 bases at V and 6 bases at J, with 5 bases between the two ends. The CDR3 region has the DNA TGTGCCAGCAGGGTCGCCGGGGAGCTGTTTTTT. Translating it yields CASRVAGELFF.

The chain joins TRBV9 to TRBJ2-5; tentatively, D is TRBD1 (5 bases). The germline gives CDR1 SGDLS, CDR2 YYNGEE. V was clipped by 3 bases and J by 5 bases, with 17 bases between them. The length of the CDR3 is 15 residues. Here the CDR3 DNA reads TGTGCCAGCAGCGGGGGCCAGGCCAGTGGGGAGACCCAGTACTTC. Translation: CASSGGQASGETQYF.

The chain recombines TRBV7-9 with TRBJ2-6; the D gene is possibly TRBD2 (5 bases). CDR3 length: 18 amino acids. Germline CDR1 is SEHNR and CDR2 is FQNEAQ (reference sequence). With 1 base removed from V and 1 base from J, the gap between germline ends came to 14 bases. The CDR3 spells CASSLVGVRGSGANVLTF. CDR3 sequence (DNA): TGTGCCAGCAGCTTAGTCGGGGTCAGAGGATCTGGGGCCAACGTCCTGACTTTC.

The chain has TRBV30 and TRBJ1-4; TRBD1 agrees at 8 bases. The germline gives CDR1 GTSNPN, CDR2 SVGIG (reference sequence). J gave up 0 bases and V 2 bases, and 17 bases lay outside the gene matches. CDR3 length equals 20 residues. CDR3 sequence reads: CAWSNHDPDRESATNEKLFF. In DNA, the CDR3 is TGTGCCTGGAGTAACCACGACCCGGACAGGGAAAGTGCAACTAATGAAAAACTGTTTTTT.

This clone showed up just once. The chain links TRBV29-1 to TRBJ2-1; TRBD1 is a possible D gene (5 bases). The CDR3 loop spans 15 amino acids. Deletions cut 3 bases from V and 5 bases from J, with 17 bases between. Per germline, CDR1 SQVTM and CDR2 ANQGSEA. The DNA for the CDR3 is TGCAGCGTTGACAACGTGGCAGGGCCACACAATGAGCAGTTCTTC. This codes for CSVDNVAGPHNEQFF.

This clone has only one observation. This rearrangement joins TRBV19 to TRBJ2-7; D unclear. Looked up from germline, CDR1 is LNHDA and CDR2 is SQIVND (reference sequence). This CDR3 region has 17 residues. With 3 bases removed from V and 2 bases from J, the gap between germline ends came to 20 bases. The CDR3 is CASSMLPGRSIPYEQYF. The CDR3 DNA is TGTGCCAGTAGTATGCTTCCCGGACGGAGTATTCCCTACGAGCAGTACTTC. The entire variable domain, with the rest obtained from reference TRBV19 and TRBJ2-7, is as follows: DGGITQSPKYLFRKEGQNVTLSCEQNLNHDAMYWYRQDPGQGLRLIYYSQIVNDFQKGDIAEGYSVSREKKESFPLTVTSAQKNPTAFYLCASSMLPGRSIPYEQYFGPGTRLTVT.

This chain joins TRBV28 and TRBJ2-7; no reliable D call. V lost 5 bases and J lost 9, with 17 bases in between. The germline CDR1 and CDR2 sequences are MDHEN and SYDVKM. The CDR3 runs 13 residues. In DNA, the CDR3 is TGTGCCAGCAGTAACCCCCCTGGGGTGGGGCAGTACTTC. This encodes CASSNPPGVGQYF.

This clone was picked up one time. The chain employs TRBV25-1 and TRBJ1-1; perhaps TRBD1 as D (5 bases). The V end was cut by 6 bases, the J end by 4 bases, with 15 bases between. Per the germline V gene, CDR1 is MGHDK and CDR2 is SYGVNS. The CDR3 totals 14 residues. The CDR3 nucleotides read TGTGCCAGCAGGGTCCGGGGACCGGGCACTGAAGCTTTCTTT. Its translation is CASRVRGPGTEAFF.

This chain links TRBV10-1 with TRBJ2-1, with D possibly being TRBD1 (5 bases). Trimming shortened V by 2 bases and J by 0 bases, and 14 bases separated the two germline ends. Germline V CDR1 and CDR2: WNHNN, SYGVQD (reference sequence). The CDR3 runs to 17 residues. DNA of the CDR3: TGCGCCAGCAGTGAGGGACCAGGGCTCAGCTCCTACAATGAGCAGTTCTTC. It translates to CASSEGPGLSSYNEQFF.

This rearrangement joins TRBV5-1 to TRBJ1-4; unclear D gene. Per the germline V gene, CDR1 is SGHRS and CDR2 is YFSETQ. This CDR3 comprises 16 residues. V was pared by 0 bases and J by 4 bases, with 13 bases between. CDR3 in amino acids: CASSLADGRLNEKLFF. The CDR3 nucleotides read TGCGCCAGCAGCTTGGCCGATGGGAGACTTAATGAAAAACTGTTTTTT.

The chain links TRBV19 to TRBJ2-6; possibly TRBD2 for D (7 bases). Trimming took 4 bases from V and 2 from J, leaving 18 bases between them. This CDR3 region has 18 residues. The germline V gene has CDR1 LNHDA and CDR2 SQIVND (reference sequence). Here the CDR3 reads CASSTARGRAPGANVLTF. The CDR3 coding sequence is TGTGCCAGTAGTACCGCGAGGGGGAGGGCCCCTGGGGCCAACGTCCTGACTTTC. The entire variable domain, with the rest obtained from reference TRBV19 and TRBJ2-6, is as follows: DGGITQSPKYLFRKEGQNVTLSCEQNLNHDAMYWYRQDPGQGLRLIYYSQIVNDFQKGDIAEGYSVSREKKESFPLTVTSAQKNPTAFYLCASSTARGRAPGANVLTFGAGSRLTVL.

This chain connects TRBV4-1 to TRBJ2-7, with a possible D match to TRBD1 (5 bases). CDR3 length: 14 residues. Germline CDR1 reads MGHRA; CDR2 reads YSYEKL. Trimming stripped 2 bases from V and 0 bases from J, with 8 bases between. The CDR3 loop reads CASSQRTSSYEQYF. CDR3 sequence (DNA): TGCGCCAGCAGCCAAAGGACATCCTCCTACGAGCAGTACTTC.

J is TRBJ2-1 and V is TRBV27, with D maybe TRBD1 (6 bases). The CDR3 is 16 residues long. V was shortened by 1 base and J by 6 bases, with 16 bases between the two germline ends. CDR1 is MNHEY, CDR2 SMNVEV, per germline (reference sequence). The CDR3 loop is CASSLFAAGVPNEQFF. The DNA of the CDR3 is TGTGCCAGCAGTTTATTCGCAGCAGGGGTCCCCAATGAGCAGTTCTTC.

Regarding this clone: An end of the junction does not agree with germline; a read error may underlie this. The CDR3 sequence: CASTQAETDAETHEQFF. In DNA form, the CDR3 reads TGCGCCAGCACCCAAGCCGAGACAGATGCCGAGACCCATGAGCAGTTCTTC. The rearrangement links TRBV4-1 to TRBJ2-1; possibly TRBD1 for D (5 bases). The length of the CDR3 is 17 residues. Looked up from germline, CDR1 is MGHRA and CDR2 is YSYEKL.

Concerning this clone itself: Different DNA sequences within this sample yield the same CDR3. The rearrangement uses TRBV5-4 and TRBJ2-7, with 10 bases aligning to TRBD2. With 1 base clipped from V and 3 bases from J, the junction kept 1 base outside the gene matches. CDR3 size: 14 residues. Germline CDR1 reads SGHNT; CDR2 reads YYREEE (reference sequence). The CDR3 DNA reads as TGTGCCAGCAGCTTGACTAGCGGGAACTACGAGCAGTACTTC. Its translation is CASSLTSGNYEQYF. Full variable domain (remainder filled in from reference TRBV5-4 and TRBJ2-7): ETGVTQSPTHLIKTRGQQVTLRCSSQSGHNTVSWYQQALGQGPQFIFQYYREEENGRGNFPPRFSGLQFPNYSSELNVNALELDDSALYLCASSLTSGNYEQYFGPGTRLTVT.

This clone is a singleton in its sample. The conserved closing phenylalanine or tryptophan is absent in this CDR3, likely reflecting a read error. Because the CDR3's place on the DNA is in doubt, the DNA is left out and the CDR3 is given as listed by TCRdb. V usage is TRBV20-1 and J usage is TRBJ1-1. The CDR3 length is 11 residues, termini included. CDR1 is DFQATT, CDR2 SNEGSKA, per germline (reference sequence). The CDR3 loop is CSARDERFSPD.